The TCR beta chain described here comes from a study of technical replicates of blood from several donors. Using immunoSEQ multiplex PCR, the repertoire was profiled, and TCRdb retains in-frame clones only, with some absent. This table holds more than 90,000 clones, 90% to 97% found once. Sequencing was done on a sample of T cells isolated from PBMCs. This clonotype was obtained from a human donor in good health.

CDR3 region: CASSVIAINTEAFF. The CDR3 region has the DNA TGTGCCAGCAGCGTAATCGCGATAAACACTGAAGCTTTCTTT. This rearrangement joins TRBV7-9 to TRBJ1-1, with D uncertain. The CDR3 has 14 amino acids. Per germline, CDR1 SEHNR and CDR2 FQNEAQ (reference sequence). The ends were cut back, 5 bases at V and 2 bases at J, with 12 bases in the middle.